These T cell receptor beta chains were read from a single sample in a study of Ad26.COV2.S vaccination and SARS-CoV-2 variants. Data came from immunoSEQ multiplex PCR; TCRdb stores just in-frame clones and leaves some out. The profile shows 360,000 or so clones, over 75% of them singletons. Sample: peripheral blood, taken in a trial of Ad26.COV2.S vaccine versus placebo. The receptors were sampled from a person aged 18-65 years who received the Ad26.COV2.S COVID-19 vaccine or a placebo. Both conserved end residues are part of each CDR3. The D gene is left open where the match is weak. Clone size, where shown, is once, few, many, or a class for clones that have expanded.

>TRBJ2-7|TRBV6-5|.|.
CASIPPLVGEQYF
TGTGCCAGCATTCCCCCCCTAGTCGGAGAGCAGTACTTC
>TRBJ1-4|TRBV3-1/TRBV3-2|TRBD1|.
CASSPGTGEKLFF
TGTGCCAGCAGTCCCGGGACAGGGGAAAAACTGTTTTTT
>TRBJ1-4|TRBV5-1|TRBD1|.
CASSGQGPSVNEKLFF
TGCGCCAGCAGCGGACAGGGGCCCTCGGTTAATGAAAAACTGTTTTTT
>TRBJ1-6|TRBV19|TRBD1|.
CASSAGQGNSPLHF
TGTGCCAGTAGTGCGGGACAGGGTAATTCACCCCTCCACTTT
>TRBJ2-7|TRBV29-1|.|.
CSVVHGGYEQYF
TGCAGCGTTGTTCACGGAGGATACGAGCAGTACTTC
>TRBJ2-7|TRBV6-5|.|.
CASRQVMSYEQYF
TGTGCCAGCAGGCAGGTGATGTCCTACGAGCAGTACTTC
>TRBJ1-4|TRBV2|.|once
CASSLWLLTNEKLFF
TGTGCCAGCAGCTTGTGGTTGTTAACTAATGAAAAACTGTTTTTT
>TRBJ1-2|TRBV9|.|.
CASSVTGQGMDNYGYTF
TGTGCCAGCAGCGTAACCGGTCAGGGTATGGATAACTATGGCTACACCTTC
>TRBJ2-7|TRBV27|.|.
CASSFNSGWITYEQYF
TGTGCCAGCAGTTTTAATTCAGGGTGGATTACCTACGAGCAGTACTTC
>TRBJ2-7|TRBV19|.|.
CASSIDRDFSYEQYF
TGTGCCAGTAGTATAGACAGGGATTTCTCCTACGAGCAGTACTTC
>TRBJ2-6|TRBV5-6|.|.
CASSLDSYTSGANVLTF
TGTGCCAGCAGCTTGGACAGCTATACCTCTGGGGCCAACGTCCTGACTTTC
>TRBJ1-2|TRBV3-1/TRBV3-2|.|.
CASSPPGRYYGYTF
TGTGCCAGCAGCCCCCCGGGACGTTACTATGGCTACACCTTC
>TRBJ1-5|TRBV30|TRBD1|.
CAWSVGDRRQPQHF
TGTGCCTGGAGTGTAGGGGACAGGCGCCAGCCCCAGCATTTT
>TRBJ1-1|TRBV2|.|.
CASKKSGPMNTEAFF
TGTGCCAGCAAAAAATCAGGGCCGATGAACACTGAAGCTTTCTTT
>TRBJ2-6|TRBV11-3|.|.
CASSFQSSGANVLTF
TGTGCCAGCAGCTTCCAGAGCTCTGGGGCCAACGTCCTGACTTTC
>TRBJ2-3|TRBV13|.|.
CASSERDTQYF
TGTGCCAGCAGCGAGCGTGATACGCAGTATTTT
>TRBJ1-6|TRBV2|.|.
CLTGGSGSSYNSPLHF
TGCCTTACGGGGGGCTCCGGAAGCTCCTATAATTCACCCCTCCACTTT
>TRBJ2-1|TRBV5-4|.|.
CASSSRWGSDEQFF
TGTGCCAGCAGCTCTAGGTGGGGTTCCGATGAGCAGTTCTTC
>TRBJ1-3|TRBV9|.|.
CASSETLRSGNTIYF
TGTGCCAGCAGCGAGACACTTCGCTCTGGAAACACCATATATTTT
>TRBJ2-4|TRBV11-1|.|.
CASRGRGDIQYF
TGTGCCAGCAGAGGTAGAGGGGACATTCAGTACTTC
>TRBJ1-5|TRBV4-1|.|.
CASSQSHGADQPQHF
TGCGCCAGCAGCCAAAGCCACGGCGCTGATCAGCCCCAGCATTTT
>TRBJ1-4|TRBV5-1|.|.
CASSLEGRGDEKLFF
TGCGCCAGCAGCTTGGAGGGCAGGGGTGATGAAAAACTGTTTTTT
>TRBJ2-3|TRBV4-3|.|.
CASSQESGIRGTQYF
TGCGCCAGCAGCCAAGAGTCCGGGATAAGGGGTACGCAGTATTTT
>TRBJ1-1|TRBV6-5|TRBD1|.
CASSVDGGTDTEAFF
TGTGCCAGCAGCGTTGATGGGGGGACAGACACTGAAGCTTTCTTT
>TRBJ2-7|TRBV19|.|.
CASSIAVFHEQYF
TGTGCCAGTAGTATAGCAGTGTTCCACGAGCAGTACTTC
>TRBJ2-3|TRBV7-2|.|.
CASSPPVSSTDTQYF
TGTGCCAGCAGCCCCCCTGTTAGTAGCACAGATACGCAGTATTTT
>TRBJ2-1|TRBV4-2|.|.
CASSQDGATPGNEQFF
TGTGCCAGCAGCCAAGATGGGGCGACCCCGGGGAATGAGCAGTTCTTC
>TRBJ1-2|TRBV27|.|.
CASSFRAGYGYTF
TGTGCCAGCAGTTTTAGGGCAGGGTATGGCTACACCTTC
>TRBJ1-5|TRBV28|TRBD1|once
CASHTRDSRLQPQHF
TGTGCCAGCCATACCCGGGACAGTAGACTTCAGCCCCAGCATTTT
>TRBJ2-2|TRBV15|.|.
CAVGDTGELFF
TGTGCCGTGGGGGACACCGGGGAGCTGTTTTTT
>TRBJ1-2|TRBV25-1|.|once
CASSEYTQGGYTF
TGTGCCAGCAGTGAATATACCCAGGGCGGTTACACCTTC
>TRBJ2-5|TRBV7-8|.|.
CASSLGEGEETQYF
TGTGCCAGCAGCTTAGGTGAGGGGGAAGAGACCCAGTACTTC
>TRBJ2-2|TRBV12-3/TRBV12-4|.|.
CASSLQIGELFF
TGTGCCAGCAGCTTACAAATCGGGGAGCTGTTTTTT
>TRBJ2-5|TRBV7-2|.|.
CASSLNGFGETQYF
TGTGCCAGCAGCTTAAATGGGTTTGGGGAGACCCAGTACTTC
>TRBJ1-2|TRBV15|.|once
CATSRPRDRLRVGYGYTF
TGTGCCACCAGCAGACCTCGGGACCGGCTACGGGTGGGCTATGGCTACACCTTC
>TRBJ2-5|TRBV10-3|TRBD2|.
CAISPGTSGGGSLETQYF
TGTGCCATCAGCCCCGGGACTAGCGGGGGGGGGTCCCTCGAGACCCAGTACTTC